The present T cell receptor beta chain was sequenced within a study of PD-1 blockade in classical Hodgkin lymphoma (dated by TCRdb to the early 2020s). For context, the study as a whole: Nivolumab dosing was 3 mg/kg intravenously every 2 weeks, continuing until either disease progression or unacceptable toxicity. The study used CyTOF and TCR beta sequencing to define a peripheral blood immune signature of response to PD-1 blockade in classical Hodgkin lymphoma.

In its sample, this clone was seen a few times. There is no known antigen for this receptor. No quality values exist for individual bases; no much larger clone is one base distant. General findings and caveats noted by the study authors: Trial patients achieving complete response had baseline diversity similar to newly diagnosed patients, whereas partial responders and progressors had significantly lower diversity. The study covered only a single clinical trial cohort, and the causes of the repertoire differences, possibly disease activity or prior therapy, were still not defined. Patients starting nivolumab less than 1 year after ASCT had lower diversity and were excluded from later analyses to avoid confounding by immune reconstitution. By C4D1, a significant rise was seen in CD4+ TCR diversity but not in CD8+ TCR diversity (p=0.0027 vs p=0.16), and the rise was most apparent among complete responders (p=0.02). Baseline TCR diversity was reported to be lower in newly diagnosed patients than in healthy donors, and even lower in relapsed/refractory patients.

Counted from cysteine to phenylalanine, this CDR3 has 13 amino acids. Just the 39-base CDR3 DNA is kept, in frame starting at base 1. V sheds 7 bases and J sheds 4 bases, leaving 12 bases between their ends. CDR1 and CDR2 (MNHEY, SVGAGI) derive from the germline V gene. Interpreted using the paper, the time point label stands for: cycle 2 day 1 (C2D1) of nivolumab. Relapse after autologous stem cell transplantation had occurred in all trial patients, and cohorts A, B and C were distinguished by prior brentuximab vedotin exposure. The trial cohort comprised 60 or so patients with relapsed/refractory classical Hodgkin lymphoma whose best overall responses were complete response, partial response or progressive disease. Trial patients were treated with single-agent nivolumab in the multi-cohort phase II CheckMate 205 trial. An independent review committee assessed best overall response by applying the 2007 International Working Group response criteria. Trial PBMCs were collected immediately before nivolumab initiation (C1D1) and during therapy at cycle 2 day 1 and cycle 4 day 1. Peripheral blood was collected in 8 mL Vacutainer Cell Preparation Tubes, from which PBMCs were isolated by centrifugation and then cryopreserved.

Genomic DNA was extracted with the Qiagen DNeasy kit from unsorted PBMCs and from negatively selected CD4+ and CD8+ fractions. Using primers that anneal to V and J segments, immunoSEQ multiplex PCR amplified the TCR beta CDR3 regions. A synthetic immune receptor repertoire was used to minimize amplification bias, and any remaining bias was removed computationally after sequencing. For the original study's pipeline: Repertoire diversity was quantified as the Shannon entropy index using custom Python scripts. Unsorted, CD4+ and CD8+ repertoires were analyzed separately, except in combined analyses where CD4+ and CD8+ sequences were merged in silico. A clone was considered expanded if an increase in frequency of at least 2-fold after treatment relative to C1D1 was found, and a pseudocount of 0.5 was applied to clones undetected at baseline. Singleton clones were defined as clones with 0 or 1 copy at C1D1, and non-singleton clones were defined as clones with 2 or more copies. Clones expanded in unsorted samples were labelled as CD4+, CD8+ or unknown by matching protein sequences in sorted samples from the same patient. Wilcoxon tests on paired samples were used to test diversity changes from C1D1 to C4D1. This is the immuneACCESS table as TCRdb keeps it, with only in-frame sequences that have V and J called. A part of the clones is gone; compared with another copy, unresolved V genes explain less than half, and the rest is unexplained. That table is the source of V, J and clone size, and D and trimming were worked out from the DNA. The sample includes some 17,000 clones, with around 76% observed a single time. The biggest ten clones account for about 28% of the sample.

In this chain, TRBV6-5 is recombined with TRBJ2-3; the D region possibly corresponds to TRBD2 (6 bases align). Specimen: peripheral blood mononuclear cells (PBMCs), collected before the second cycle of nivolumab. The TCR sequence derives from a human donor with classical Hodgkin lymphoma. The nucleotides are TGTGCCAGCACGACTTCGGGGGCAGATACGCAGTATTTT. Translation gives CASTTSGADTQYF.